Listed below are T cell receptor beta chains from one sample, sequenced in a study of molecular identifiers for immune sequencing clone quantification. MiXCR, applied by TCRdb to the PCR reads, yields one record per CDR3 protein. Of about 640,000 distinct CDR3 sequences in the sample, approximately 20% were seen once. Sequenced sample: naive CD8+ T cells from blood, with Jurkat cell RNA spiked in. The receptors derive from a human donor in good health. Some libraries in this study had Jurkat cell RNA spiked in. Each CDR3 is given with its conserved first and last residue. D genes are given only for firm matches. Not all rows give a size; the values are once, few, many and, for expanded clones, a class.

v_call: TRBV6-2/TRBV6-3
d_call: NA
clone_size: many
j_call: TRBJ2-3
cdr3_nt: TGTGCCAGCAGTTTCCCCCCGGGGGGCTTGATGAATACGCAGTATTTT
cdr3_aa: CASSFPPGGLMNTQYF

v_call: TRBV11-2
d_call: NA
clone_size: NA
j_call: TRBJ2-7
cdr3_nt: TGTGCCAGCAGCTCAAGGACAGAGTACTACGAGCAGTACTTC
cdr3_aa: CASSSRTEYYEQYF

v_call: TRBV2
d_call: NA
clone_size: many
j_call: TRBJ2-5
cdr3_nt: TGTGCCAGCAGTGAAAGAGGATCCAGGACATACCTCCAAGAGACCCAGTACTTC
cdr3_aa: CASSERGSRTYLQETQYF

v_call: TRBV10-3
d_call: NA
clone_size: many
j_call: TRBJ2-5
cdr3_nt: TGTGCCATCAGTGAGTCCCGGGGTGAGACCCAGTACTTC
cdr3_aa: CAISESRGETQYF

v_call: TRBV20-1
d_call: NA
clone_size: NA
j_call: TRBJ1-5
cdr3_nt: TGCAGTGCTAGCTCGACAGGCCACAATCAGCCCCAGCATTTT
cdr3_aa: CSASSTGHNQPQHF

v_call: TRBV30
d_call: NA
clone_size: many
j_call: TRBJ1-1
cdr3_nt: TGTGCCTGGAGTCTCCCGGGGAGTTTGAACACTGAAGCTTTCTTT
cdr3_aa: CAWSLPGSLNTEAFF

v_call: TRBV28
d_call: NA
clone_size: many
j_call: TRBJ2-2
cdr3_nt: TGTGCCAGCAGTTTTACAGGGTCGGCCGGGGAGCTGTTTTTT
cdr3_aa: CASSFTGSAGELFF

v_call: TRBV7-2
d_call: NA
clone_size: NA
j_call: TRBJ2-7
cdr3_nt: TGTGCCAGCAGAAGCACGGGGGCTGGGGAGCAGTACTTC
cdr3_aa: CASRSTGAGEQYF

v_call: TRBV4-1
d_call: TRBD2
clone_size: many
j_call: TRBJ2-3
cdr3_nt: TGCGCCAGCAGCCGGGGGGGGACGGCGGATTCGCAGTATTTT
cdr3_aa: CASSRGGTADSQYF

v_call: TRBV13
d_call: NA
clone_size: many
j_call: TRBJ2-7
cdr3_nt: TGTGCCAGCAGCTTTGAGGGTACAAATCAGGACGAGCAGTACTTC
cdr3_aa: CASSFEGTNQDEQYF

v_call: TRBV7-9
d_call: TRBD1
clone_size: many
j_call: TRBJ2-5
cdr3_nt: TGTGCCAGCATAGACAGGGCATCTTACAAAGAGACCCAGTACTTC
cdr3_aa: CASIDRASYKETQYF

v_call: TRBV7-2
d_call: NA
clone_size: many
j_call: TRBJ2-1
cdr3_nt: TGTGCCAGCAGTGGTAGTAGCTACAATGAGCAGTTCTTC
cdr3_aa: CASSGSSYNEQFF

v_call: TRBV27
d_call: NA
clone_size: many
j_call: TRBJ1-5
cdr3_nt: TGTGCCAGCAGCGCTGTTCGGTCCAATCAGCCCCAGCATTTT
cdr3_aa: CASSAVRSNQPQHF

v_call: TRBV19
d_call: TRBD2
clone_size: NA
j_call: TRBJ2-7
cdr3_nt: TGTGCCAGTGCTACATTCTCCGGGAGGTACGGCTACGAGCAGTACTTC
cdr3_aa: CASATFSGRYGYEQYF

v_call: TRBV6-5
d_call: TRBD2
clone_size: many
j_call: TRBJ2-2
cdr3_nt: TGTGCCAGCAGTTACGGGACTAGCGGGGCGAACACCGGGGAGCTGTTTTTT
cdr3_aa: CASSYGTSGANTGELFF

v_call: TRBV20-1
d_call: NA
clone_size: many
j_call: TRBJ2-5
cdr3_nt: TGCAGTGCTAGTGGTAGAAACCAAGAGACCCAGTACTTC
cdr3_aa: CSASGRNQETQYF

v_call: TRBV7-6
d_call: NA
clone_size: many
j_call: TRBJ2-2
cdr3_nt: TGTGCCAGCAGCTTAGTGCACAACACCGGGGAGCTGTTTTTT
cdr3_aa: CASSLVHNTGELFF

v_call: TRBV7-9
d_call: NA
clone_size: many
j_call: TRBJ2-6
cdr3_nt: TGTGCCAGCAGCACAAGCTCTGGGGCCAACGTCCTGACTTTC
cdr3_aa: CASSTSSGANVLTF

v_call: TRBV6-5
d_call: NA
clone_size: many
j_call: TRBJ2-2
cdr3_nt: TGTGCCAGCAGTTACCCGACAGGGGGAAATAGCGGGGGGATGAACACCGGGGAGCTGTTTTTT
cdr3_aa: CASSYPTGGNSGGMNTGELFF

v_call: TRBV7-9
d_call: NA
clone_size: many
j_call: TRBJ2-3
cdr3_nt: TGTGCCAGCTGGGGGGCCTCAGATACGCAGTATTTT
cdr3_aa: CASWGASDTQYF

v_call: TRBV6-5
d_call: TRBD1
clone_size: many
j_call: TRBJ2-7
cdr3_nt: TGTGCCAGCTACGCCCCAGGGGGGACAGGTCTAGGGGAGCAGTACTTC
cdr3_aa: CASYAPGGTGLGEQYF

v_call: TRBV29-1
d_call: TRBD1
clone_size: many
j_call: TRBJ1-4
cdr3_nt: TGCAGCGTTTCGGGACAGGGGCCCGAAAAACTGTTTTTT
cdr3_aa: CSVSGQGPEKLFF

v_call: TRBV10-3
d_call: NA
clone_size: many
j_call: TRBJ2-7
cdr3_nt: TGTGCCATCAGTGTTGGGGATAACTACGAGCAGTACTTC
cdr3_aa: CAISVGDNYEQYF

v_call: TRBV7-9
d_call: NA
clone_size: many
j_call: TRBJ2-3
cdr3_nt: TGTGCCAGCAGCCTGGAGGACCTCCCAGATACGCAGTATTTT
cdr3_aa: CASSLEDLPDTQYF

v_call: TRBV30
d_call: NA
clone_size: NA
j_call: TRBJ2-3
cdr3_nt: TGTGCCTGGAGAGGGGGAGGAGGAGATACGCAGTATTTT
cdr3_aa: CAWRGGGGDTQYF

v_call: TRBV9
d_call: TRBD2
clone_size: NA
j_call: TRBJ2-1
cdr3_nt: TGTGCCAGCAGCACGACTAGCGGTGAGCTTTCCTACAATGAGCAGTTCTTC
cdr3_aa: CASSTTSGELSYNEQFF

v_call: TRBV12-3/TRBV12-4
d_call: TRBD1
clone_size: many
j_call: TRBJ1-2
cdr3_nt: TGTGCCAGCAGTAACTCGGGACAGAAGTATGGCTACACCTTC
cdr3_aa: CASSNSGQKYGYTF

v_call: TRBV29-1
d_call: NA
clone_size: many
j_call: TRBJ2-3
cdr3_nt: TGCAGCGTTGATGCCCAAGGGGGACTTCCCACAGATACGCAGTATTTT
cdr3_aa: CSVDAQGGLPTDTQYF

v_call: TRBV6-5
d_call: TRBD2
clone_size: many
j_call: TRBJ2-5
cdr3_nt: TGTGCCAGCAGTACCGGGACTAGCCCCCAAGAGACCCAGTACTTC
cdr3_aa: CASSTGTSPQETQYF

v_call: TRBV11-2
d_call: NA
clone_size: NA
j_call: TRBJ1-3
cdr3_nt: TGTGCCAGCAGCTTAATTCCCGGACCCGGGATCTCTGGAAACACCATATATTTT
cdr3_aa: CASSLIPGPGISGNTIYF

v_call: TRBV6-2/TRBV6-3
d_call: NA
clone_size: many
j_call: TRBJ1-5
cdr3_nt: TGTGCCAGCAGTTACGGTAGTAGCAATCAGCCCCAGCATTTT
cdr3_aa: CASSYGSSNQPQHF

v_call: TRBV27
d_call: TRBD1
clone_size: few
j_call: TRBJ1-4
cdr3_nt: TGTGCCAGCAGCCCCGGGACAGGGGAAAAACTGTTTTTT
cdr3_aa: CASSPGTGEKLFF

v_call: TRBV27
d_call: TRBD1
clone_size: few
j_call: TRBJ2-7
cdr3_nt: TGTGCCAGCAGTTTATGGGGACAGGGCGACTACGAGCAGTACTTC
cdr3_aa: CASSLWGQGDYEQYF

v_call: TRBV4-1
d_call: NA
clone_size: many
j_call: TRBJ2-7
cdr3_nt: TGCGCCAGCAGCCACCTTATGAGCACGGGGGAGCAGTACTTC
cdr3_aa: CASSHLMSTGEQYF

v_call: TRBV13
d_call: NA
clone_size: NA
j_call: TRBJ2-3
cdr3_nt: TGTGCCAGCAGCCTTGATCAAGTATCGACCCCAGGCACAGATACGCAGTATTTT
cdr3_aa: CASSLDQVSTPGTDTQYF

v_call: TRBV19
d_call: NA
clone_size: many
j_call: TRBJ2-1
cdr3_nt: TGTGCCAGTAGTGGAGGCGTACTCAATGAGCAGTTCTTC
cdr3_aa: CASSGGVLNEQFF

v_call: TRBV6-2/TRBV6-3
d_call: NA
clone_size: many
j_call: TRBJ1-2
cdr3_nt: TGTGCCAGCAGTTATCAAGACAACTACCCAAACTATGGCTACACCTTC
cdr3_aa: CASSYQDNYPNYGYTF

v_call: TRBV7-9
d_call: TRBD2
clone_size: NA
j_call: TRBJ2-7
cdr3_nt: TGTGCCAGCAGCTTACGGGGTAGCGGGGGGCCGAGCTCCTACGAGCAGTACTTC
cdr3_aa: CASSLRGSGGPSSYEQYF

v_call: TRBV7-9
d_call: NA
clone_size: many
j_call: TRBJ2-5
cdr3_nt: TGTGCCAGCAGCTTACCCGGGGTGAAGACCCAGTACTTC
cdr3_aa: CASSLPGVKTQYF

v_call: TRBV19
d_call: NA
clone_size: few
j_call: TRBJ1-1
cdr3_nt: TGTGCCAGTAGTTTTCCCTCCGGGGGGTCTGAAGCTTTCTTT
cdr3_aa: CASSFPSGGSEAFF

v_call: TRBV27
d_call: TRBD1
clone_size: many
j_call: TRBJ1-1
cdr3_nt: TGTGCCAGCAAAAGCGGGACAGGGGTCACTGAAGCTTTCTTT
cdr3_aa: CASKSGTGVTEAFF

v_call: TRBV4-3
d_call: NA
clone_size: NA
j_call: TRBJ2-1
cdr3_nt: TGCGCCAGCAGCCAAGATGCACAGCCATACAATGAGCAGTTCTTC
cdr3_aa: CASSQDAQPYNEQFF

v_call: TRBV7-9
d_call: NA
clone_size: many
j_call: TRBJ1-1
cdr3_nt: TGTGCCAGCAGCTTAAGCAGCAGGCTGGGAGCTTTCTTT
cdr3_aa: CASSLSSRLGAFF

v_call: TRBV20-1
d_call: NA
clone_size: NA
j_call: TRBJ2-1
cdr3_nt: TGCAGTGCTAGAGATGCCGAGTACAATGAGCAGTTCTTC
cdr3_aa: CSARDAEYNEQFF

v_call: TRBV4-3
d_call: NA
clone_size: many
j_call: TRBJ2-6
cdr3_nt: TGCGCCAGCAGCCAAGATCCGGTTGTCGGGGCCAACGTCCTGACTTTC
cdr3_aa: CASSQDPVVGANVLTF

v_call: TRBV15
d_call: NA
clone_size: many
j_call: TRBJ1-5
cdr3_nt: TGTGCCACCAGCAGAGAACGGACAGGCAATCAGCCCCAGCATTTT
cdr3_aa: CATSRERTGNQPQHF

v_call: TRBV11-2
d_call: NA
clone_size: many
j_call: TRBJ1-4
cdr3_nt: TGTGCCAGCAGCTCCGCCGGGACGGGAGAAAAACTGTTTTTT
cdr3_aa: CASSSAGTGEKLFF

v_call: TRBV15
d_call: NA
clone_size: many
j_call: TRBJ2-1
cdr3_nt: TGTGCCACCAGCAGAGCACAGTACGGTGAGCAGTTCTTC
cdr3_aa: CATSRAQYGEQFF

v_call: TRBV11-1
d_call: NA
clone_size: NA
j_call: TRBJ2-2
cdr3_nt: TGTGCCAGCAGCTTAGAAGACCGGTGGACAGCTAACACCGGGGAGCTGTTTTTT
cdr3_aa: CASSLEDRWTANTGELFF

v_call: TRBV6-5
d_call: NA
clone_size: many
j_call: TRBJ2-3
cdr3_nt: TGTGCCAGCAGTTACTCTTTAGTATCTGGGAAGACAGATACGCAGTATTTT
cdr3_aa: CASSYSLVSGKTDTQYF

v_call: TRBV29-1
d_call: NA
clone_size: many
j_call: TRBJ2-3
cdr3_nt: TGCAGCGTCTTAGGAGGCACAGATACGCAGTATTTT
cdr3_aa: CSVLGGTDTQYF